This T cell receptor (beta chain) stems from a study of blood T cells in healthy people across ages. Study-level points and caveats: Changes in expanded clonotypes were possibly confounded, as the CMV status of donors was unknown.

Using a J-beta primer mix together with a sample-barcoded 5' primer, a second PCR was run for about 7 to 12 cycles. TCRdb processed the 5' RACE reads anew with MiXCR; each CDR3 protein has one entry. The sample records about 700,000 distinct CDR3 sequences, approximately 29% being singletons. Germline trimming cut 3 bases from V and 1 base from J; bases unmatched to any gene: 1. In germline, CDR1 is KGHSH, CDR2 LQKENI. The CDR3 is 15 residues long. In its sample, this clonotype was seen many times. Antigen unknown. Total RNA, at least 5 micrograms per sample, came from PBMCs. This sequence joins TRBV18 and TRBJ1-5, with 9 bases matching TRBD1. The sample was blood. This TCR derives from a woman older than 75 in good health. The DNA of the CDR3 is TGTGCCAGCTCACCCGGGACAGGGAGCAATCAGCCCCAGCATTTT. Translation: CASSPGTGSNQPQHF.